The clone carrying this T cell receptor (beta chain) was found many times. The antigen is unknown. TCR beta CDR3 region amplification was performed from RNA transcripts. HTBI primers were used for first-round RT-PCR of the TCR CDR3. TCRdb re-analysed the multiplex PCR reads in MiXCR, keeping a single row per CDR3 protein. The sample lists about 400,000 distinct CDR3 sequences, roughly an eighth occurring once. Trimming at V came to 6 bases and at J to 9 bases, leaving 10 bases not matched to a gene. This CDR3 spans 14 amino acids. Per the germline V gene, CDR1 is LNHDA and CDR2 is SQIVND (reference sequence). The data are from a study of T cells in Graves' hyperthyroidism and ophthalmopathy. Study details: Staff took peripheral blood when the initial diagnosis was made, before any treatment began.

Study observations and caveats: Blood also showed most of the thyroid clonotypes that were expanded above 0.001.

Exclusion followed for patients with uncontrolled infection, other autoimmune disease, pregnancy or lactation. The clonotype originates from a woman under 30 with Graves' hyperthyroidism. The source material was blood. The J gene is TRBJ2-1, the V gene TRBV19; TRBD2 aligns across 8 bases. The CDR3 loop is CASRVSGSITEQFF. In DNA, the CDR3 is TGTGCCAGTAGAGTCAGCGGGAGTATCACTGAGCAGTTCTTC.